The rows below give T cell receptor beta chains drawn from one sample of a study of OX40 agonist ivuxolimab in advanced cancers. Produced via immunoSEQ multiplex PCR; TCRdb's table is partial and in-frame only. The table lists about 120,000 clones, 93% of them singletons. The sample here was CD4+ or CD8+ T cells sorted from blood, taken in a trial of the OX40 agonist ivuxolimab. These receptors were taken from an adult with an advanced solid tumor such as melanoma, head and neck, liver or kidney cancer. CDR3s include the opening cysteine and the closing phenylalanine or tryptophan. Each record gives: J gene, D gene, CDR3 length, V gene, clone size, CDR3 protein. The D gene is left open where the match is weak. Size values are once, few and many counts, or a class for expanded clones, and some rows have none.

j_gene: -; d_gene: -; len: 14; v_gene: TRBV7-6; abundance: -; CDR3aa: CASSLGGAQDEQYF
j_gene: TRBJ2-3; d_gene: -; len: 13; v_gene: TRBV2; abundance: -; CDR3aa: CASTWGPVDTQYF
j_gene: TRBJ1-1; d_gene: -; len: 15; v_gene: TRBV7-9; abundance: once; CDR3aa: CASSLALGGNTEAFF
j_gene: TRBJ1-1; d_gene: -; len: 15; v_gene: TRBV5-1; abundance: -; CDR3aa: CASSLQPGGNTEAFF
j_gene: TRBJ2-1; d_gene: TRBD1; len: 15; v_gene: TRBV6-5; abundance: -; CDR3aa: CASSYTRTGYNEQFF
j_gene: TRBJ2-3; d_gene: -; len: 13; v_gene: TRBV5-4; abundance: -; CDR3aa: CASSHQSTDTQYF
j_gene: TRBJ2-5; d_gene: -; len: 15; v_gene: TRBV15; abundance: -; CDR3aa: CATSILSREKETQYF
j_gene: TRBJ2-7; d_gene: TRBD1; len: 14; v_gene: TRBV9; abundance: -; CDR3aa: CASSVGQGLYEQYF
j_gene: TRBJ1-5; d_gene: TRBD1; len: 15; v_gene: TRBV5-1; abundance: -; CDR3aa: CASSLGPGGNQPQHF
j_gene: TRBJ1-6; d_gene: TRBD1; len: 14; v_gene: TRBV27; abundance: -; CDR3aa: CASRLTGRYSPLHF
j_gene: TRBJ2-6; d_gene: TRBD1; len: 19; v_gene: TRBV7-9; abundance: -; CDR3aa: CASSSSGGRVHSGANVLTF
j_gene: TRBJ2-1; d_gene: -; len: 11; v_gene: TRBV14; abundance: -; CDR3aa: CASSHTNEQFF
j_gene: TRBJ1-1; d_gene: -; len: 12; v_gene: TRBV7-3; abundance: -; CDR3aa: CASSLTGSEAFF
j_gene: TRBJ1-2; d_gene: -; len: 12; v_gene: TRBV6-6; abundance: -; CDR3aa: CASSLANDDYTF
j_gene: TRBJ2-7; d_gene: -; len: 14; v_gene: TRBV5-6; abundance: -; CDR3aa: CASSPLDTSYEQYF
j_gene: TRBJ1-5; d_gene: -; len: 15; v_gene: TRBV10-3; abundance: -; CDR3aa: CAISESGPLDQPQHF
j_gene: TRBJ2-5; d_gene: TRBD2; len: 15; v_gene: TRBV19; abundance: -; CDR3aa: CASSITGTRGETQYF
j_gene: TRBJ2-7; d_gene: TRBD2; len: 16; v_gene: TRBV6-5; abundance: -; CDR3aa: CASSYSGLAGHYEQYF
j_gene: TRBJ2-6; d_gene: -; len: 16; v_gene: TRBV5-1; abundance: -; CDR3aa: CASSLDVISGANVLTF
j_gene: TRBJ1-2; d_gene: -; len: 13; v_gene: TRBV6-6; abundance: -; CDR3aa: CASSYATGYGYTF
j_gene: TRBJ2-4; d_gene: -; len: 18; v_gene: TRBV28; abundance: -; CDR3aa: CASSTDSPLTLAKNIQYF
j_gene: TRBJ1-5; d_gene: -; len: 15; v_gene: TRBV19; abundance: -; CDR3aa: CATRSEGTGNQPQHF
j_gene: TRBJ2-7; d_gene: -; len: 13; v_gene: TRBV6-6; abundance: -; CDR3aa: CASSYSAEGDQYF
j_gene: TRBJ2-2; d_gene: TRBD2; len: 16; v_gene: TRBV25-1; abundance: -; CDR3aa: CATQGRVKRNTGELFF
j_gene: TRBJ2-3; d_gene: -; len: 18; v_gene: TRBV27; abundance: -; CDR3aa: CASSRDGGWMMGTDTQYF
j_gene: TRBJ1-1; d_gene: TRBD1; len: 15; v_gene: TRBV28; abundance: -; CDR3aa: CASSLEGTGNTEAFF
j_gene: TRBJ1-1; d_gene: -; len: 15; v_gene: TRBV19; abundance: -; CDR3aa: CASSIPGGASTEAFF
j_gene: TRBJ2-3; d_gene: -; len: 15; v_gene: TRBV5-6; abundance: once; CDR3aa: CASSFLGASTDTQYF
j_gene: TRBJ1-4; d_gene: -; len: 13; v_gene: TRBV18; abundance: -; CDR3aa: CASSPLTYEKLFF
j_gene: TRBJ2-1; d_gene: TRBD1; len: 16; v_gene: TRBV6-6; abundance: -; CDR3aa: CASTISQGAPNNEQFF
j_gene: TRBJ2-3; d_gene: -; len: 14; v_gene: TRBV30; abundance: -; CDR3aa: CAWSVGGSTDTQYF
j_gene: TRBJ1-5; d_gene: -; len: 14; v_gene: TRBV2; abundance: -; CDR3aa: CASSEASFGQPQHF
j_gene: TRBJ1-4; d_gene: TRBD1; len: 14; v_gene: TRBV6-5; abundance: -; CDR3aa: CASSPGGHNEKLFF
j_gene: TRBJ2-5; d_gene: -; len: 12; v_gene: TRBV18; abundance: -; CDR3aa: CASSPLGETQYF
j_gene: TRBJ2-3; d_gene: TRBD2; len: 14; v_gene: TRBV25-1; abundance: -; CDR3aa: CASSIAGGLDTQYF
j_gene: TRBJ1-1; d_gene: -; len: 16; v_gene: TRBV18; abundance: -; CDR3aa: CASSPSLQTMNTEAFF
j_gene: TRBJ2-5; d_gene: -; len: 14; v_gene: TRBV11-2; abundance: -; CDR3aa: CASSLERGRETQYF
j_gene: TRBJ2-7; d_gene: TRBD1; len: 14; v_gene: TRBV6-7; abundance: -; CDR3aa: CASSPGQVGYEQYF
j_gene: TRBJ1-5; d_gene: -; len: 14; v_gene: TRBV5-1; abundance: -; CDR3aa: CASSLAVGGQPQHF
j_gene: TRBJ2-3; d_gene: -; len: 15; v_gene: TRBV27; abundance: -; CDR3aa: CASSFNRMRTDTQYF
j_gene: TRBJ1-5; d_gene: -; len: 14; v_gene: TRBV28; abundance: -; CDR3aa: CASRLLGGNQPQHF
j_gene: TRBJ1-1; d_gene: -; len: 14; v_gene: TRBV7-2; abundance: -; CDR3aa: CASSRAPGPTEAFF
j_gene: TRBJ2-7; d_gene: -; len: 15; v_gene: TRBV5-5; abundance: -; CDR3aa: CASSLGEQGIYEQYF
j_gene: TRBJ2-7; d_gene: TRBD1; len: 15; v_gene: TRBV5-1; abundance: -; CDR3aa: CASSPWTGKNYEQYF
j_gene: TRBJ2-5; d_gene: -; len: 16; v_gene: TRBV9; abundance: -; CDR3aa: CASSAGGTGRGETQYF
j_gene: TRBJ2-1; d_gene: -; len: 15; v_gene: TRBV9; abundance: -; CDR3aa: CASSAQILKPDEQFF
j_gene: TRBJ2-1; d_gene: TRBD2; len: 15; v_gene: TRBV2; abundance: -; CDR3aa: CASSDWRGGVNEQFF
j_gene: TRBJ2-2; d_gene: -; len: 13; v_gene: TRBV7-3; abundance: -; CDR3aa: CASSLSGTGELFF
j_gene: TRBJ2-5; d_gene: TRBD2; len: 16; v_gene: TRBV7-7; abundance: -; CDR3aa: CASSSGLAGSGATQYF
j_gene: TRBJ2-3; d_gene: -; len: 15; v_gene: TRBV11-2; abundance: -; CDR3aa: CASSLVTGKVDTQYF
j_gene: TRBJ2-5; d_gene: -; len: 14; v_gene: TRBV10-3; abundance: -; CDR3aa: CAIRSDGDQETQYF
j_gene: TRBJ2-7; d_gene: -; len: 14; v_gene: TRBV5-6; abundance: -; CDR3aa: CASSLDRGSYEQYF
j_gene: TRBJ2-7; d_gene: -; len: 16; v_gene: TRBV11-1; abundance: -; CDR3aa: CASSDPGRANLYEQYF
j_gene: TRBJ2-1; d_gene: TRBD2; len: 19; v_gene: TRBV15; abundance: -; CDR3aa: CATSRGTSGGRSSYNEQFF
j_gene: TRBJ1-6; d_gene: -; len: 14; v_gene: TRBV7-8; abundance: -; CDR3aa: CASSLTLRDSPLHF